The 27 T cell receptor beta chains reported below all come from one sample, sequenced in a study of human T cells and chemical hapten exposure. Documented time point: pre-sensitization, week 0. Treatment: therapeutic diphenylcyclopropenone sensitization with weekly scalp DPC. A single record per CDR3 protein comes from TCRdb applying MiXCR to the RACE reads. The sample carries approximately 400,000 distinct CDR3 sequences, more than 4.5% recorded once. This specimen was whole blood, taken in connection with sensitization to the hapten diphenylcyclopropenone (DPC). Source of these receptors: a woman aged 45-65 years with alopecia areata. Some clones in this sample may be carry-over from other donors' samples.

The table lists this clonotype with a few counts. Here the CDR3 reads CASSPRTGGPYEQYF. The CDR3 nucleotides are TGCGCCAGCAGCCCACGGACAGGGGGCCCCTACGAGCAGTACTTC. The chain is built from TRBV5-1 and TRBJ2-7, with 11 bases lining up with TRBD1. There are 15 residues in the CDR3. Germline CDR1 SGHRS, CDR2 YFSETQ. Trimming removed 4 bases from V and 2 bases from J; junction bases left unmatched: 5.

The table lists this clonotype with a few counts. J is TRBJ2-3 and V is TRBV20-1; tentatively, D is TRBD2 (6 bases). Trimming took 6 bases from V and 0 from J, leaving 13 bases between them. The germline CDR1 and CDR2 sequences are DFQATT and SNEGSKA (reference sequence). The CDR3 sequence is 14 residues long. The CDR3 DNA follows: TGCAGTGCCTGGAACGGGGGTAGCACAGATACGCAGTATTTT. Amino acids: CSAWNGGSTDTQYF.

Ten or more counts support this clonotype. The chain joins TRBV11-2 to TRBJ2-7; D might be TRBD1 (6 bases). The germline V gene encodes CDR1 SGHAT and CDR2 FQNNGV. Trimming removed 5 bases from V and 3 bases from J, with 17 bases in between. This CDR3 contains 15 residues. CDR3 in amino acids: CASSPNSGDYYEQYF. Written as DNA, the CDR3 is TGTGCCAGCAGCCCAAATTCAGGGGATTACTACGAGCAGTACTTC.

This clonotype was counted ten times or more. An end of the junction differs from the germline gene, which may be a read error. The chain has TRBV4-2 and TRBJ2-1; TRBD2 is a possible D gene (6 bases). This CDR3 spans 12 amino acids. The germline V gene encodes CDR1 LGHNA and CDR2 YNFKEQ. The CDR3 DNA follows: TGTGCCAGCAGCCAATCCAGGGACTCCCCGGTCTTC. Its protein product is CASSQSRDSPVF.

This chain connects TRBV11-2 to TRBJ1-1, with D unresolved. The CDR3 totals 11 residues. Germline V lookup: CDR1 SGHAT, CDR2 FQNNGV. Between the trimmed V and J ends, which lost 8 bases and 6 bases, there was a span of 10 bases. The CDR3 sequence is CASGIGAEAFF. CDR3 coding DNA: TGTGCCAGCGGAATCGGGGCTGAAGCTTTCTTT.

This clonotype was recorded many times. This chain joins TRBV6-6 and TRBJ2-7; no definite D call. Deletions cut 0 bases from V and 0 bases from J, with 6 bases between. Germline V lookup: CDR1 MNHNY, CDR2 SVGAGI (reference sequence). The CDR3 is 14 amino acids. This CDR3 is CASSYSPLSYEQYF. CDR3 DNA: TGTGCCAGCAGTTACTCGCCCCTCTCCTACGAGCAGTACTTC.

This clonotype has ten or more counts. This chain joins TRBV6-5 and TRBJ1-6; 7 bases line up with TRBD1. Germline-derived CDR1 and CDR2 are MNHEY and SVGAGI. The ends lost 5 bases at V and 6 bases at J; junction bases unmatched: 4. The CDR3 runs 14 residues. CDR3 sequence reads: CASSRGGSNSPLHF. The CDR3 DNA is TGTGCCAGCAGTCGAGGGGGCTCTAATTCACCCCTCCACTTT.

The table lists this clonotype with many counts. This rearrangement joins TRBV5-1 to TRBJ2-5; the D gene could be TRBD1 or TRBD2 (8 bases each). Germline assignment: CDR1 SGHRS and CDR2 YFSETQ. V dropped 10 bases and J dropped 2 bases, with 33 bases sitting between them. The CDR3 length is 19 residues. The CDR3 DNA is TGCGCCGGTTCCCGGGAGGGTCTCGGACAGGGAGGACCTCAAGAGACCCAGTACTTC. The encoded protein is CAGSREGLGQGGPQETQYF. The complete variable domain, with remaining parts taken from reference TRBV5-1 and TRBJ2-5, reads KAGVTQTPRYLIKTRGQQVTLSCSPISGHRSVSWYQQTPGQGLQFLFEYFSETQRNKGNFPGRFSGRQFSNSRSEMNVSTLELGDSALYLCAGSREGLGQGGPQETQYFGPGTRLLVL.

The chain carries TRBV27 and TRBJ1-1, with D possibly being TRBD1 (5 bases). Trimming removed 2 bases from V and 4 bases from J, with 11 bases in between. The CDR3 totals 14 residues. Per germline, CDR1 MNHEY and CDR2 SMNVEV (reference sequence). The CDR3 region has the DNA TGTGCCAGCAGTTTAATAGGGGTAGGCACTGAAGCTTTCTTT. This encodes CASSLIGVGTEAFF.

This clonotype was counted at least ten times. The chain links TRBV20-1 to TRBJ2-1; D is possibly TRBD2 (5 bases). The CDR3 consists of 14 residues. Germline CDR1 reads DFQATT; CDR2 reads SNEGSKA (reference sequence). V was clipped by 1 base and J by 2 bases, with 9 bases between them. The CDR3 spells CSARGSAPYNEQFF. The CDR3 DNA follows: TGCAGTGCTAGAGGTAGCGCCCCCTACAATGAGCAGTTCTTC.

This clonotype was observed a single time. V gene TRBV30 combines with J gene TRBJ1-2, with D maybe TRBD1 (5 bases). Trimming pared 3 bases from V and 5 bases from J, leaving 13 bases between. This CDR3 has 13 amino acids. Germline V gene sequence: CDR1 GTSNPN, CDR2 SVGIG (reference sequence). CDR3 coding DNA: TGTGCCTGGAGCTCCGGCGGGGGGTATGGCTACACCTTC. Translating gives CAWSSGGGYGYTF. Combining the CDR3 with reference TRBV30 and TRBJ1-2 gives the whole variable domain SQTIHQWPATLVQPVGSPLSLECTVEGTSNPNLYWYRQAAGRGLQLLFYSVGIGQISSEVPQNLSASRPQDRQFILSSKKLLLSDSGFYLCAWSSGGGYGYTFGSGTRLTVV.

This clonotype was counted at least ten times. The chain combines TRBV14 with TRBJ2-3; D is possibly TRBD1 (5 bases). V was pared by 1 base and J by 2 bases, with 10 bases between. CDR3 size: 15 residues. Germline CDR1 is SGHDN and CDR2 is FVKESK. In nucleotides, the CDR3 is TGTGCCAGCAGCCAAGCGGACATCCCCACAGATACGCAGTATTTT. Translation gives CASSQADIPTDTQYF.

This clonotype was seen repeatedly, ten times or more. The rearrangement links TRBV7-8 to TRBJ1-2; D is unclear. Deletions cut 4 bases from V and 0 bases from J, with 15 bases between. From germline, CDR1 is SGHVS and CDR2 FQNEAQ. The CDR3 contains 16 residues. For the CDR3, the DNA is TGTGCCAGCAGCTGGGCCCGGGCCCCAGCTAACTATGGCTACACCTTC. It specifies CASSWARAPANYGYTF.

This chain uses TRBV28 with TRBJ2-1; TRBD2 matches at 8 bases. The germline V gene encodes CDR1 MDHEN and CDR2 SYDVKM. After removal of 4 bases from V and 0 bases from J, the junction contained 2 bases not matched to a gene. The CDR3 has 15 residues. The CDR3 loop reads CASSSSGLSYNEQFF. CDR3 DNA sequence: TGTGCCAGCAGTTCTAGCGGGCTCTCCTACAATGAGCAGTTCTTC.

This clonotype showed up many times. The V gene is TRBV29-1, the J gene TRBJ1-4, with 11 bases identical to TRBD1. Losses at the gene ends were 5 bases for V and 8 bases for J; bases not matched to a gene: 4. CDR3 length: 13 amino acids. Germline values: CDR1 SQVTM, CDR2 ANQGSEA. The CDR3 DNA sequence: TGCAGCGTTTCGGACAGGGGGCGCGAAAAACTGTTTTTT. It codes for CSVSDRGREKLFF.

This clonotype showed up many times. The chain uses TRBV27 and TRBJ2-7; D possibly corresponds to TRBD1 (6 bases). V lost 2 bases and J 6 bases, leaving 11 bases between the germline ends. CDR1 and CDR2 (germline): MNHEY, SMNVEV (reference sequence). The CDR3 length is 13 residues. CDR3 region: CASSLHRDFEQYF. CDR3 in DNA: TGTGCCAGCAGTTTACACAGGGATTTCGAGCAGTACTTC.

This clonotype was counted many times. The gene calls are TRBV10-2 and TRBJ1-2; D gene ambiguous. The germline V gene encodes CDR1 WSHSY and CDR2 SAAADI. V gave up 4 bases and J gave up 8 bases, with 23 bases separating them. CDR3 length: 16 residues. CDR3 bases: TGCGCCAGCAGTGCCCACCCCCGGGCCCCCGAGAAGGGCTACACCTTC. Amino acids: CASSAHPRAPEKGYTF.

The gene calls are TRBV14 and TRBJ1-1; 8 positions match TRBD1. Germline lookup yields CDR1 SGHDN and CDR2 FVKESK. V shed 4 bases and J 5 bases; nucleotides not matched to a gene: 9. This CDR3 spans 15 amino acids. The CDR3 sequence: CASSPSGGLGTEAFF. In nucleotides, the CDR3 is TGTGCCAGCAGCCCATCAGGGGGCCTAGGAACTGAAGCTTTCTTT.

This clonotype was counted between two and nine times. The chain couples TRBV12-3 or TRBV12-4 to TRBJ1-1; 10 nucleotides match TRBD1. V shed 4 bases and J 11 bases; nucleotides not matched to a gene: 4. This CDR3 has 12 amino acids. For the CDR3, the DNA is TGTGCCAGCAGTTCCGGGACAGGGGTCGCTTTCTTT. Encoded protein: CASSSGTGVAFF.

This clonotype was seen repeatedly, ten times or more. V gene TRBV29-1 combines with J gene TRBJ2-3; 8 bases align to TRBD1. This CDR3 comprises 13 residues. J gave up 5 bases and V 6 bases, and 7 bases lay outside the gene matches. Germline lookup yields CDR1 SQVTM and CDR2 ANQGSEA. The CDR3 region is CSVGTGSVDTQYF. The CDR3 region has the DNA TGCAGCGTCGGGACAGGTTCGGTAGATACGCAGTATTTT.

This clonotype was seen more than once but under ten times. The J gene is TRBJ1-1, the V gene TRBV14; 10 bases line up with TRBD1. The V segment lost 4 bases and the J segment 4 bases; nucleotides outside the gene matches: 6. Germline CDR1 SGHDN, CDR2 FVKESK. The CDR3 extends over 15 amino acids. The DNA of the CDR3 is TGTGCCAGCAGCCTCAGGACAGGGGGGGGCACTGAAGCTTTCTTT. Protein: CASSLRTGGGTEAFF.

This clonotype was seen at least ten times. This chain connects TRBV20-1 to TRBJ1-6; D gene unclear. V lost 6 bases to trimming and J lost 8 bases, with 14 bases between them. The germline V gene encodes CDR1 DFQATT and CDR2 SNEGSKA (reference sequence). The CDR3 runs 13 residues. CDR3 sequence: CSAMGPGDSPLHF. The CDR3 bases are TGCAGTGCGATGGGTCCGGGCGATTCACCCCTCCACTTT.

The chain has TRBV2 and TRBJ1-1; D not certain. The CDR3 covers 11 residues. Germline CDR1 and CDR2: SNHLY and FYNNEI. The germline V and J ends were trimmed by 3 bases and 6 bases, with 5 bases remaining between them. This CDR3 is CASSDGAEAFF. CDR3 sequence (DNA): TGTGCCAGCAGTGACGGGGCTGAAGCTTTCTTT.

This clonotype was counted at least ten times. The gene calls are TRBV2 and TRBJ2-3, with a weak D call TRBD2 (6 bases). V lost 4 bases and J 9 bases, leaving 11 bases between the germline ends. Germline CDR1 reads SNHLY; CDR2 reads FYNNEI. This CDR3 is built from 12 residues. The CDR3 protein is CASSATSATQYF. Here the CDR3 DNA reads TGTGCCAGCAGTGCGACTAGTGCAACGCAGTATTTT.

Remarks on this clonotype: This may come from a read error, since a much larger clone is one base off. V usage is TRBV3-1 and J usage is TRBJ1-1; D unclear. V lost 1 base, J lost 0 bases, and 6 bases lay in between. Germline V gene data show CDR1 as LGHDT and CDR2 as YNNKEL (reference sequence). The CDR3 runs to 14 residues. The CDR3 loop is CASSQVIVNTEAFF. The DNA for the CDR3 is TGTGCCAGCAGCCAAGTGATAGTGAACACTGAAGCTTTCTTT.

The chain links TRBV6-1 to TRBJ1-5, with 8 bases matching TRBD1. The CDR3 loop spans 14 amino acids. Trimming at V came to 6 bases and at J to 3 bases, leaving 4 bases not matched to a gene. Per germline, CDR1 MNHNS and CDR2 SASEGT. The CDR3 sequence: CASRTGAINQPQHF. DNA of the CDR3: TGTGCCAGCAGGACAGGGGCGATCAATCAGCCCCAGCATTTT.

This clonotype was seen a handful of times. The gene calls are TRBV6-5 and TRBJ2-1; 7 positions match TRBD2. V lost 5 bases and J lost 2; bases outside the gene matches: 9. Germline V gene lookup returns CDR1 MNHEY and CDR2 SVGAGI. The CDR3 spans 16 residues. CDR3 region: CASSMTSPSAYNEQFF. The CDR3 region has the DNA TGTGCCAGCAGTATGACTAGCCCTAGTGCCTACAATGAGCAGTTCTTC.